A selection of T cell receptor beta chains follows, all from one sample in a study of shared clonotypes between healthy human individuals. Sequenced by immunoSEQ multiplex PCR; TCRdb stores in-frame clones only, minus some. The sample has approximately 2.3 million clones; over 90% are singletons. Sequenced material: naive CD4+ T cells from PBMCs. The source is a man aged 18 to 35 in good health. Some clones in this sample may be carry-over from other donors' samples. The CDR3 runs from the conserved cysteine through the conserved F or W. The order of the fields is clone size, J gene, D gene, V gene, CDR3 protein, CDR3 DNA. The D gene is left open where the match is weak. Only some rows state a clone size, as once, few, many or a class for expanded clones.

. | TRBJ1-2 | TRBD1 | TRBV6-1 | CASSIRDRGYGYTF | TGTGCCAGCAGCATCCGGGACAGGGGATACGGCTACACCTTC
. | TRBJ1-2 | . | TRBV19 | CASSIVGRIDGYTF | TGTGCCAGTAGTATAGTAGGCCGGATTGATGGCTACACCTTC
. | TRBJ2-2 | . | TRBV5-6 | CASSFLRGNTGELFF | TGTGCCAGCAGCTTCCTGCGGGGAAACACCGGGGAGCTGTTTTTT
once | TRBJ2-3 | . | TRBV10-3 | CAISDSSGSSTDTQYF | TGTGCCATCAGCGACTCCAGCGGGTCCAGCACAGATACGCAGTATTTT
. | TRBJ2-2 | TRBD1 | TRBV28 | CASSSYRGQPGELFF | TGTGCCAGCAGTTCGTACAGGGGTCAGCCCGGGGAGCTGTTTTTT
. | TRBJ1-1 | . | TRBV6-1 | CASSGKQVNTEAFF | TGTGCCAGCAGTGGAAAACAGGTGAACACTGAAGCTTTCTTT
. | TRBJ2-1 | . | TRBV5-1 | CASSLQGGPAEQFF | TGCGCCAGCAGCTTGCAGGGGGGACCCGCTGAGCAGTTCTTC
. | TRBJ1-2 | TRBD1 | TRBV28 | CASSLPTTTGGNYGYTF | TGTGCCAGCAGTTTACCTACTACCACAGGGGGAAACTATGGCTACACCTTC
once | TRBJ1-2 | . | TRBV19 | CASYVGRGNYGYTF | TGTGCCAGTTACGTCGGCAGAGGAAACTATGGCTACACCTTC
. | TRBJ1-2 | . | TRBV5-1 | CASSQPGGGYTF | TGCGCCAGCTCGCAGCCGGGGGGAGGCTACACCTTC
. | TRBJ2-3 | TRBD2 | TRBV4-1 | CASSRDGLAGPTDTQYF | TGCGCCAGCAGCCGAGATGGACTAGCGGGACCCACAGATACGCAGTATTTT
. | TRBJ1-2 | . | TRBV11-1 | CASSAQGAQNYGYTF | TGTGCCAGCAGCGCGCAGGGAGCACAGAACTATGGCTACACCTTC
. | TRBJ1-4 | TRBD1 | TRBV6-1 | CASSEAQGSTEKLFF | TGTGCCAGCAGTGAAGCACAGGGGTCTACTGAAAAACTGTTTTTT
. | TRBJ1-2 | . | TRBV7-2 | CASSLDRVGYTF | TGTGCCAGCAGCCTTGACAGAGTTGGCTACACCTTC
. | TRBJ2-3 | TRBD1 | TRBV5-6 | CASNTRQGGRTQYF | TGTGCCAGCAACACTAGACAGGGGGGGCGTACACAGTATTTT
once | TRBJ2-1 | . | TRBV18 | CASSLTRTGNEQFF | TGTGCCAGCTCATTAACTAGAACGGGGAATGAGCAGTTCTTC
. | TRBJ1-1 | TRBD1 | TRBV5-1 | CASRGQDSMNTEAFF | TGCGCCAGCAGGGGACAGGACTCTATGAACACTGAAGCTTTCTTT
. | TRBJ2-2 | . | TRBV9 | CASSVVASNTGELFF | TGTGCCAGCAGCGTAGTGGCTTCGAACACCGGGGAGCTGTTTTTT